This T cell receptor beta chain was found in a study of blood T cells in healthy people across ages. A J-beta primer mix and a sample-barcoded 5' primer were used in a second PCR of about 7 to 12 cycles. TCRdb itself ran the 5' RACE reads through MiXCR, one entry per CDR3 protein. Of 850,000 to 1,000,000 distinct CDR3 sequences in the sample, roughly 52% were seen once. Trimming at V came to 4 bases and at J to 3 bases, leaving 7 bases not matched to a gene. Germline V gene lookup returns CDR1 MDHEN and CDR2 SYDVKM. The CDR3 covers 16 residues. This TCR was sampled from a man aged 25-45 years in good health. This rearrangement joins TRBV28 to TRBJ2-4; 9 bases fit TRBD2. Input material: blood. The CDR3 region has the DNA TGTGCCAGCAGTTGGGGGACTAGCTTGGTCAAAAACATTCAGTACTTC. Translation: CASSWGTSLVKNIQYF. Drawing the rest from reference TRBV28 and TRBJ2-4, the complete variable domain is DVKVTQSSRYLVKRTGEKVFLECVQDMDHENMFWYRQDPGLGLRLIYFSYDVKMKEKGDIPEGYSVSREKKERFSLILESASTNQTSMYLCASSWGTSLVKNIQYFGAGTRLSVL.